This T cell receptor (beta chain) was obtained from a study of T cell responses to AZD1222 COVID-19 vaccine. Comments on this clone: Its specificity is not known.

Findings and caveats of the study: Just five to seven people given AZD1222 tested seropositive at baseline. White British ancestry dominated among donors, who included more females, and clonal diversity was possibly underestimated. Targeting of unmutated variant regions was reportedly seen in nearly half of spike-specific TCRs.

Some clones are missing from TCRdb's copy, which holds only in-frame ones; the method was immunoSEQ multiplex PCR. The sample contains 100,000 or so clones, roughly 84% of which appear only once. The CDR3 is made up of 16 amino acids. Germline-derived CDR1 and CDR2 are SGDLS and YYNGEE. V was shortened by 4 bases and J by 0 bases, with 14 bases between the two germline ends. The sequence came from an adult in good health. Sequencing used peripheral blood, obtained on day 0 of AZD1222 vaccination. The V and J genes are TRBV9 and TRBJ1-3; possibly TRBD1 for D (5 bases). The CDR3 sequence is CASSPQTASSGNTIYF. DNA for the CDR3: TGTGCCAGCAGCCCTCAGACAGCAAGCTCTGGAAACACCATATATTTT. The full variable domain, rest sourced from reference TRBV9 and TRBJ1-3, is DSGVTQTPKHLITATGQRVTLRCSPRSGDLSVYWYQQSLDQGLQFLIQYYNGEERAKGNILERFSAQQFPDLHSELNLSSLELGDSALYFCASSPQTASSGNTIYFGEGSWLTVV.